The T cell receptor beta chain under discussion was sequenced for a study of post-analysis software for immune sequencing data. The study, taken as a whole, reports: Among multiple sclerosis patients, normalized Chao1 diversity was significantly below that of controls. TRBV5-6, TRBV5-1 and TRBV20-1 were among roughly five TRBV segments more frequent in patients than controls. Co-batched samples clustered tightly together by F measure.

Ten or more counts support this clonotype. Its antigen is currently unknown. Prepared libraries of TCR beta cDNA carried unique molecular identifiers. A population of about 0.9 to 10 million T cells gave rise to about half a million cDNA molecules. TCRdb reanalysed the PCR reads using MiXCR and keeps one entry per CDR3 protein. The table includes 170,000 or so distinct CDR3 sequences, about 29% detected once. Germline CDR1 and CDR2: LNHNV and YYDKDF (reference sequence). Trimming took 5 bases from V and 0 from J; bases not matched to a gene: 12. The CDR3 spans 17 residues. The chain is built from TRBV15 and TRBJ2-5; the match to TRBD2 covers 7 bases. The sample comprised blood. The receptor's source is a girl aged 10-17 years with multiple sclerosis. The CDR3 sequence is CATSDGSTSAYQETQYF. Written as DNA, the CDR3 is TGTGCCACCAGCGACGGCTCTACTAGCGCGTACCAAGAGACCCAGTACTTC.